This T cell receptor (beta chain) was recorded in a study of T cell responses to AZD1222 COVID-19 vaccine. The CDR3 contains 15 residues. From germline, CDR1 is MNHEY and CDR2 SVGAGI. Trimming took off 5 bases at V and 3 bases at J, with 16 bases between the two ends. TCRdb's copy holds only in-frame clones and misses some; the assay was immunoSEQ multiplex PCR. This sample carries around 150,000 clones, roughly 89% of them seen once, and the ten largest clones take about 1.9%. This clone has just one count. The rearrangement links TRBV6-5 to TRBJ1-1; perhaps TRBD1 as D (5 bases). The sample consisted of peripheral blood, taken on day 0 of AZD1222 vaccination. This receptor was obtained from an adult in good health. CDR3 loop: CASSPPGPYYTEAFF. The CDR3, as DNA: TGTGCCAGCAGTCCACCGGGACCATATTACACTGAAGCTTTCTTT.